Following are 21 T cell receptor beta chains from one sample sequenced in a study of brain T cells in children with intractable seizures. Surgery cases with the highest brain T cell transcript signatures were chosen for sequencing. The protocol was immunoSEQ multiplex PCR, while the TCRdb copy is restricted to in-frame clones and leaves out a portion. Of 1,500 to 2,500 clones listed, roughly 80% were seen once; the top ten hold roughly 25%. Sequenced material: resected brain tissue, taken at surgery. These receptors were taken from a girl under 10 years old with tuberous sclerosis and intractable seizures.

This chain joins TRBV19 and TRBJ1-2; 7 bases fit TRBD1. CDR3 length: 16 amino acids. The V gene's germline CDR1 is LNHDA and CDR2 SQIVND (reference sequence). J gave up 9 bases and V 5 bases, and 18 bases lay outside the gene matches. The CDR3 region has the DNA TGTGCCAGTAGTCCCCCCCGGGCTGCAGGGGGAGTCAGCTACACCTTC. Encoded protein: CASSPPRAAGGVSYTF. Full variable domain (remainder filled in from reference TRBV19 and TRBJ1-2): DGGITQSPKYLFRKEGQNVTLSCEQNLNHDAMYWYRQDPGQGLRLIYYSQIVNDFQKGDIAEGYSVSREKKESFPLTVTSAQKNPTAFYLCASSPPRAAGGVSYTFGSGTRLTVV.

The chain recombines TRBV19 with TRBJ1-5; 8 bases align to TRBD1. This CDR3 spans 17 amino acids. CDR1 is LNHDA and CDR2 is SQIVND in the germline V gene (reference sequence). Losses at the gene ends were 9 bases for V and 2 bases for J; bases not matched to a gene: 15. CDR3 in DNA: TGTGCCAGCCTTGACAGGGGAGGGGGAGACGGCAATCAGCCCCAGCATTTT. This translates into CASLDRGGGDGNQPQHF.

This sequence joins TRBV5-4 and TRBJ1-2, with TRBD1 as a possible D gene (6 bases). The germline V gene has CDR1 SGHNT and CDR2 YYREEE (reference sequence). CDR3 length: 16 residues. Trimming shortened V by 2 bases and J by 4 bases, and 18 bases separated the two germline ends. CDR3 in amino acids: CASSFGVNQGIYGYTF. The CDR3 DNA follows: TGTGCCAGCAGCTTTGGTGTGAACCAGGGGATCTATGGCTACACCTTC.

V and J are TRBV29-1 and TRBJ2-1; the D call may be TRBD1 or TRBD2 (5 bases each). Trimming removed 3 bases at V and 0 bases at J, with 18 bases between. CDR1 and CDR2 from the germline V gene are SQVTM and ANQGSEA. CDR3 length: 17 amino acids. CDR3 sequence: CSVDRQAEGISYNEQFF. The DNA of the CDR3 is TGCAGCGTTGATAGGCAGGCTGAGGGGATCTCCTACAATGAGCAGTTCTTC.

The chain joins TRBV7-3 to TRBJ2-3, with 13 bases aligning to TRBD2. Germline trimming cut 5 bases from V and 3 bases from J; bases unmatched to any gene: 11. Germline CDR1 reads SGHTA; CDR2 reads FQGTGA. The CDR3 has 18 amino acids. The CDR3 here is CASSPGTSGERGTDTQYF. Here the CDR3 DNA reads TGTGCCAGCAGCCCCGGGACTAGCGGGGAAAGGGGGACAGATACGCAGTATTTT. Full variable domain (remainder filled in from reference TRBV7-3 and TRBJ2-3): GAGVSQTPSNKVTEKGKYVELRCDPISGHTALYWYRQSLGQGPEFLIYFQGTGAADDSGLPNDRFFAVRPEGSVSTLKIQRTERGDSAVYLCASSPGTSGERGTDTQYFGPGTRLTVL.

The chain is built from TRBV20-1 and TRBJ1-2, with D tentatively TRBD1 (5 bases). The CDR3 is made up of 11 amino acids. V was trimmed by 5 bases and J by 8 bases, leaving 12 bases between them. Germline-derived CDR1 and CDR2 are DFQATT and SNEGSKA (reference sequence). This chain's CDR3 is CSAWDVGGYTF. The CDR3 DNA reads as TGCAGTGCTTGGGACGTAGGGGGCTACACCTTC.

DNA of the CDR3: TGTGCCAGCAGCTCAGAGGCCATTTCGACCCAGTACTTC. It yields the protein CASSSEAISTQYF. The V and J genes are TRBV7-6 and TRBJ2-5; unclear D gene. Trimming took off 4 bases at V and 7 bases at J, with 13 bases between the two ends. This CDR3 region has 13 residues. Germline V gene sequence: CDR1 SGHVS, CDR2 FNYEAQ.

The rearrangement uses TRBV11-3 and TRBJ2-3; D uncertain. Germline V gene data show CDR1 as SGHNT and CDR2 as YENEEA. Trimming took off 1 base at V and 0 bases at J, with 5 bases between the two ends. The CDR3 runs to 14 residues. In DNA, the CDR3 is TGTGCCAGCAGCTTAGGAGCAAGCACAGATACGCAGTATTTT. This codes for CASSLGASTDTQYF. Filled out from reference TRBV11-3 and TRBJ2-3, the complete variable domain reads EAGVVQSPRYKIIEKKQPVAFWCNPISGHNTLYWYLQNLGQGPELLIRYENEEAVDDSQLPKDRFSAERLKGVDSTLKIQPAELGDSAVYLCASSLGASTDTQYFGPGTRLTVL.

The CDR3 coding sequence is TGTGCCAGCAGCTTATCGGAGCTGTTTAGCACAGATACGCAGTATTTT. Translation: CASSLSELFSTDTQYF. The V gene is TRBV7-9, the J gene TRBJ2-3; the D is unclear. The CDR3 has 16 amino acids. V was cut by 2 bases and J by 0 bases, with 12 bases left in between. Germline V gene data show CDR1 as SEHNR and CDR2 as FQNEAQ (reference sequence).

This chain uses TRBV4-1 with TRBJ2-1; TRBD2 is a possible D gene (7 bases). This CDR3 has 17 amino acids. Trimming removed 0 bases at V and 6 bases at J, with 18 bases between. Germline V gives CDR1 MGHRA, CDR2 YSYEKL. CDR3 protein: CASSQDLLGGALNEQFF. For the CDR3, the DNA is TGCGCCAGCAGCCAAGATCTTTTGGGGGGGGCGCTCAATGAGCAGTTCTTC.

The rearrangement uses TRBV29-1 and TRBJ2-1; D tentatively fits TRBD1 or TRBD2 (5 bases each). V was cut by 7 bases and J by 9 bases, with 22 bases left in between. The CDR3 is 14 amino acids. Germline lookup yields CDR1 SQVTM and CDR2 ANQGSEA. The CDR3 loop reads CSAPPLGGRVEQFF. The CDR3 DNA sequence: TGCAGCGCGCCCCCCCTTGGAGGCAGGGTTGAGCAGTTCTTC.

The CDR3 here is CASSYVRDRPTGELFF. The DNA for the CDR3 is TGTGCCAGCAGTTACGTCCGGGACAGACCCACCGGGGAGCTGTTTTTT. This chain links TRBV6-5 with TRBJ2-2, with 7 bases identical to TRBD1. Germline V gene data show CDR1 as MNHEY and CDR2 as SVGAGI. The ends lost 2 bases at V and 4 bases at J; junction bases unmatched: 7. This CDR3 is 16 amino acids long.

V usage is TRBV9 and J usage is TRBJ2-5, with D possibly matching TRBD2 (5 bases). V was cut by 0 bases and J by 2 bases, with 8 bases left in between. Germline lookup yields CDR1 SGDLS and CDR2 YYNGEE. The CDR3 covers 14 residues. The CDR3, as DNA: TGTGCCAGCAGCGTAGGTACTAGTCAAGAGACCCAGTACTTC. Amino acids: CASSVGTSQETQYF.

This chain uses TRBV6-1 with TRBJ1-3; possibly TRBD1 for D (5 bases). The CDR3 sequence is 18 residues long. Germline CDR1 reads MNHNS; CDR2 reads SASEGT. V was shortened by 1 base and J by 0 bases, with 16 bases between the two germline ends. For the CDR3, the DNA is TGTGCCAGCAGTGAAGTTCCTGGGGGGTCAAGCTCTGGAAACACCATATATTTT. Its translation: CASSEVPGGSSSGNTIYF.

As concerns this clone: The junction departs from the called germline gene at one end, perhaps through a read error. This sequence joins TRBV6-5 and TRBJ1-1; no firm D call. The length of the CDR3 is 14 residues. In germline, CDR1 is MNHEY, CDR2 SVGAGI. The CDR3 DNA sequence: TGTGCCAGCAGTGACTCCGAGCTTAACACTGAAGCTTTCTTT. Translating gives CASSDSELNTEAFF.

J is TRBJ1-4 and V is TRBV4-2; D is uncertain. Trimming pared 0 bases from V and 5 bases from J, leaving 13 bases between. The germline V gene encodes CDR1 LGHNA and CDR2 YNFKEQ. The CDR3 has 16 residues. The CDR3 is CASSQDLDGGNEKLFF. The DNA of the CDR3 is TGTGCCAGCAGCCAAGATCTGGATGGCGGCAATGAAAAACTGTTTTTT.

The V call is TRBV6-4, the J call TRBJ2-3; 10 nucleotides line up with TRBD2. The CDR3 covers 14 residues. V gave up 5 bases and J gave up 5 bases; unmatched junction bases: 4. Germline CDR1 is MRHNA and CDR2 is SNTAGT. The CDR3 protein is CASSNLAGEDTQYF. DNA for the CDR3: TGTGCCAGCAGTAACCTAGCGGGGGAAGATACGCAGTATTTT.

The rearrangement joins TRBV3-1 (or the pseudogene TRBV3-2) to TRBJ2-3, with 11 positions matching TRBD2. Germline V gene sequence: CDR1 LGHDT, CDR2 YNNKEL (reference sequence). J lost 3 bases, V lost 1 base, and 3 bases had no gene match. This CDR3 is built from 16 residues. CDR3 nucleotide sequence: TGTGCCAGCAGCCAAGTGTTAGCGGGGGGGACAGATACGCAGTATTTT. Its protein product is CASSQVLAGGTDTQYF.

The chain is built from TRBV4-2 and TRBJ2-7; the D is unclear. Trimming left V 0 bases short and J 0 bases short, with 9 bases between. Germline CDR1 is LGHNA and CDR2 is YNFKEQ. CDR3 length: 15 amino acids. The CDR3 region has the DNA TGTGCCAGCAGCCAAGAGTCCGCTAGCTCCTACGAGCAGTACTTC. This gives the protein CASSQESASSYEQYF.

The V and J genes are TRBV5-4 and TRBJ2-7, with TRBD2 identical over 12 bases. Trimming took 3 bases from V and 9 from J; bases not matched to a gene: 10. Germline values: CDR1 SGHNT, CDR2 YYREEE (reference sequence). The CDR3 extends over 15 amino acids. The CDR3 sequence: CASSSRLAGENRQYF. The CDR3 nucleotides read TGTGCCAGCAGCTCTAGACTAGCGGGGGAGAATCGGCAGTACTTC.

V usage is TRBV6-6 and J usage is TRBJ2-7; the match to TRBD1 covers 11 bases. Germline assignment: CDR1 MNHNY and CDR2 SVGAGI (reference sequence). The length of the CDR3 is 16 residues. V was pared by 5 bases and J by 6 bases, with 12 bases of the junction left unmatched. This CDR3 is CASSPYGGQGAAEQYF. For the CDR3, the DNA is TGTGCCAGCAGTCCCTACGGAGGACAGGGGGCTGCCGAGCAGTACTTC.